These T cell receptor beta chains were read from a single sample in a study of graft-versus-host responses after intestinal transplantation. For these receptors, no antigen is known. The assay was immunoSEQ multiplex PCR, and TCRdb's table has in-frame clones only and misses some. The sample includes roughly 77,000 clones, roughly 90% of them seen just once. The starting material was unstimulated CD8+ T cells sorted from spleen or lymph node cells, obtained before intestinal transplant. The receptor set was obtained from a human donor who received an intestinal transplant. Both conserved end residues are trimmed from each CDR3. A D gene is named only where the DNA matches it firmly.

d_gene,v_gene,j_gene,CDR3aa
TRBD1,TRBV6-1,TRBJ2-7,ASSTEPGQGYEQY
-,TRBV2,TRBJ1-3,ASSERGRTWGNTIY
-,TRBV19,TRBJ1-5,ASSQRYSNQPQH
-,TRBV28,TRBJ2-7,ASSLGQGPILYEQY
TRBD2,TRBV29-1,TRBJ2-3,SVEGGIAGGITDTQY
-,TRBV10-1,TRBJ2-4,ASIKPLVKNIQY
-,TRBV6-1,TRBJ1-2,ASSSTPTGSYGYT
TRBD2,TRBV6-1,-,ASSGLAGDEQY
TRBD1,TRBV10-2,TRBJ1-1,ASRYDREPEAF
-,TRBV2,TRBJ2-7,ASRETAYRVGEQY
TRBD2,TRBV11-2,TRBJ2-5,ASSPGLAGYRVVVETQY
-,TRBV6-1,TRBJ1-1,ASSDALEAF
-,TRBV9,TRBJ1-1,ASSVGRGTEAF
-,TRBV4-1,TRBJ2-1,ASSQGLELYNEQF
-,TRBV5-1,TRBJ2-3,ASSLEAGSDTQY
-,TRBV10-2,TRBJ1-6,ASTRRQEYNSPLH
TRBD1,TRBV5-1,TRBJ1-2,ASSLRSGQAHGYT
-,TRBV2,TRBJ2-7,ASSGLGGQVEYEQY
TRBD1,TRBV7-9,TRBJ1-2,ASSLGDRSPYGYT
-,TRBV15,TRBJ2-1,ATSRGAQSSYNEQF
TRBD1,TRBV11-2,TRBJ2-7,ASSAHSGQLYEQY
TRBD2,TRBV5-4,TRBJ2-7,ASSRDGTILSYEQY
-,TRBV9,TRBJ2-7,ASSVGSGIEQY
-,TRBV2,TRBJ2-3,ASSWDTYTDTQY
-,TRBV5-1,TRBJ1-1,ASSLTDMNTEAF
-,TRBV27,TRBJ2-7,ASSPGLSGYEQY
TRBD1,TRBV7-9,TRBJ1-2,ASSLAGQGTRGYT
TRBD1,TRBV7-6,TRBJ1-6,ASSLTGWENNSPLH
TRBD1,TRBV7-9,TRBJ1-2,ASSLVGSGGYGYT
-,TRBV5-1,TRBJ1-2,ASSPNRVLIGYT
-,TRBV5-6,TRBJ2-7,ASSLGQSPYEQY
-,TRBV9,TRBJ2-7,ASSVGGWVPYEQY
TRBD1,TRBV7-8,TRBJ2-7,ASSLAGQVDEQY
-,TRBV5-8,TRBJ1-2,ASSWLTWQGPSEDYGYT
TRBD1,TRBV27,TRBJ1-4,ASKPIIYRGGNEKLF